The 23 T cell receptor beta chains below come from one sample, sequenced in a study of cytomegalovirus exposure and HLA in healthy donors. This table comes from immunoSEQ multiplex PCR, and its TCRdb copy is limited to in-frame clones, with some not included. The repertoire consists of approximately 280,000 clones, with around 85% occurring once and the leading ten covering 0.95% to 1.1%. Sequences were obtained from PBMCs. The receptors shown here come from a woman under 30 in good health and CMV-seronegative.

The chain uses TRBV6-5 and TRBJ1-1, with unresolved D. Germline V CDR1 and CDR2: MNHEY, SVGAGI. V gave up 0 bases and J gave up 5 bases, with 10 bases separating them. CDR3 length: 14 residues. This CDR3 reads CASSYSEGRTEAFF. CDR3 coding DNA: TGTGCCAGCAGTTACTCGGAGGGTCGAACTGAAGCTTTCTTT.

This chain links TRBV19 with TRBJ2-7; D may be TRBD1 (6 bases). In germline, CDR1 is LNHDA, CDR2 SQIVND (reference sequence). V shed 1 base and J shed 6 bases, with 16 bases lying between them. CDR3 length: 15 amino acids. In nucleotides, the CDR3 is TGTGCCAGTAGTATAGTAGAGGGCCAGGGGAGCGAGCAGTACTTC. Encoded protein: CASSIVEGQGSEQYF.

This sequence joins TRBV9 and TRBJ2-5; D unclear. V was clipped by 3 bases and J by 1 base, with 13 bases between them. Germline lookup yields CDR1 SGDLS and CDR2 YYNGEE. The CDR3 sequence is 15 residues long. CDR3 amino acids: CASSARPDSQETQYF. CDR3 nucleotide sequence: TGTGCCAGCAGCGCCCGCCCCGACTCCCAAGAGACCCAGTACTTC.

A single count supports this clone. The genes are TRBV13 and TRBJ2-5; TRBD2 matches 10 bases. The CDR3 totals 16 residues. Germline V gene data show CDR1 as PRHDT and CDR2 as FYEKMQ (reference sequence). V dropped 5 bases and J dropped 5; count of bases not matched to a gene: 11. The CDR3 protein is CASSRDGTSETETQYF. The CDR3 region has the DNA TGTGCCAGCAGCCGTGATGGGACTAGCGAAACGGAGACCCAGTACTTC. The full variable domain, completed using reference TRBV13 and TRBJ2-5, is AAGVIQSPRHLIKEKRETATLKCYPIPRHDTVYWYQQGPGQDPQFLISFYEKMQSDKGSIPDRFSAQQFSDYHSELNMSSLELGDSALYFCASSRDGTSETETQYFGPGTRLLVL.

J is TRBJ1-2 and V is TRBV18, with a weak D call TRBD1 (5 bases). In germline, CDR1 is KGHSH, CDR2 LQKENI. The V and J ends lost 0 bases and 6 bases respectively, with 8 bases between them. The CDR3 has 13 amino acids. In DNA, the CDR3 is TGTGCCAGCTCACCACCAGGGGTAAATGGCTACACCTTC. It codes for CASSPPGVNGYTF.

The rearrangement uses TRBV7-9 and TRBJ2-5, with a possible D match to TRBD2 (5 bases). The germline V and J ends were trimmed by 5 bases and 5 bases, with 12 bases remaining between them. Germline assignment: CDR1 SEHNR and CDR2 FQNEAQ (reference sequence). The CDR3 extends over 13 amino acids. CDR3 nucleotides: TGTGCCAGCAGCCGCGCCGGGGAGGAGACCCAGTACTTC. This encodes CASSRAGEETQYF.

The V gene is TRBV9, the J gene TRBJ2-3; 7 positions match TRBD2. CDR1 SGDLS and CDR2 YYNGEE come from the germline V gene. J was trimmed by 0 bases and V by 4 bases; bases with no gene match: 11. The CDR3 contains 17 residues. CDR3 sequence reads: CASSRVGGSGSTDTQYF. CDR3 coding DNA: TGTGCCAGCAGCCGAGTTGGGGGTAGCGGGAGCACAGATACGCAGTATTTT.

This clone was observed a single time. The CDR3: CASSLGAPNEKLFF. The CDR3 nucleotides read TGTGCCAGCAGTCTGGGGGCGCCTAATGAAAAACTGTTTTTT. This rearrangement joins TRBV11-2 to TRBJ1-4; a possible D gene is TRBD1 (6 bases). The CDR3 contains 14 residues. The V gene's germline CDR1 is SGHAT and CDR2 FQNNGV. Trimming took off 6 bases at V and 3 bases at J, with 11 bases between the two ends.

This chain joins TRBV7-9 and TRBJ2-7, with TRBD2 matching over 12 bases. Germline V gives CDR1 SEHNR, CDR2 FQNEAQ (reference sequence). The CDR3 is made up of 16 amino acids. V lost 2 bases to trimming and J lost 7 bases; unmatched junction nucleotides: 9. The CDR3 region is CASSLTLAGGPREQYF. The DNA of the CDR3 is TGTGCCAGCAGCTTAACGCTAGCGGGGGGGCCGCGGGAGCAGTACTTC.

The chain links TRBV5-4 to TRBJ2-6; TRBD1 is a possible D gene (7 bases). V was cut by 4 bases and J by 1 base, with 18 bases left in between. Germline lookup yields CDR1 SGHNT and CDR2 YYREEE (reference sequence). CDR3 length: 18 amino acids. CDR3 region: CASSGGTAPGSGANVLTF. Here the CDR3 DNA reads TGTGCCAGCAGCGGGGGGACAGCCCCCGGGTCTGGGGCCAACGTCCTGACTTTC.

The chain is built from TRBV7-9 and TRBJ2-7, with 8 bases fitting TRBD2. This CDR3 is 14 amino acids long. J was trimmed by 5 bases and V by 3 bases; bases with no gene match: 6. The germline CDR1 and CDR2 sequences are SEHNR and FQNEAQ (reference sequence). CDR3 sequence (DNA): TGTGCCAGCAGCTTGGGACTAGTAGCCCACGAGCAGTACTTC. It yields the protein CASSLGLVAHEQYF. Supplemented by reference TRBV7-9 and TRBJ2-7, the full variable domain reads DTGVSQNPRHKITKRGQNVTFRCDPISEHNRLYWYRQTLGQGPEFLTYFQNEAQLEKSRLLSDRFSAERPKGSFSTLEIQRTEQGDSAMYLCASSLGLVAHEQYFGPGTRLTVT.

V gene TRBV7-2 combines with J gene TRBJ2-7; TRBD2 is a possible D gene (5 bases). V was shortened by 1 base and J by 0 bases, with 16 bases between the two germline ends. This CDR3 region has 17 residues. CDR1 and CDR2 from the germline V gene are SGHTA and FQGNSA. As DNA, the CDR3 is TGTGCCAGCAGCTTAGACGCCGGGGTTGGTGGCTCCTACGAGCAGTACTTC. Protein sequence: CASSLDAGVGGSYEQYF.

This chain connects TRBV29-1 to TRBJ2-3; 9 bases align to TRBD2. With V trimmed by 8 bases and J by 0 bases, 9 bases remained unmatched. Germline CDR1 SQVTM, CDR2 ANQGSEA. The CDR3 extends over 15 amino acids. The CDR3 DNA reads as TGCAGCCTGGTTCTAGCGGGAATCAGCACAGATACGCAGTATTTT. It specifies CSLVLAGISTDTQYF.

The CDR3 spells CASSNPQGGSTDTQYF. CDR3 in DNA: TGCGCCAGCAGTAACCCACAGGGGGGTAGCACAGATACGCAGTATTTT. The chain couples TRBV10-1 to TRBJ2-3, with 8 bases lining up with TRBD1. The CDR3 totals 16 residues. Germline CDR1 reads WNHNN; CDR2 reads SYGVQD (reference sequence). With V trimmed by 5 bases and J by 0 bases, 7 bases remained unmatched.

This clone was seen only a few times. The chain joins TRBV6-5 to TRBJ1-2, with a tentative D call TRBD1 (6 bases). Germline values: CDR1 MNHEY, CDR2 SVGAGI. The V end was cut by 3 bases, the J end by 2 bases, with 13 bases between. The CDR3 totals 15 residues. The CDR3 coding sequence is TGTGCCAGCAGTTATAAGACAGGCTCCAACTATGGCTACACCTTC. This gives the protein CASSYKTGSNYGYTF.

The chain couples TRBV28 to TRBJ1-2; 7 bases fit TRBD1. Germline lookup yields CDR1 MDHEN and CDR2 SYDVKM. The CDR3 is 13 residues long. Trimming took 5 bases from V and 6 from J; bases not matched to a gene: 6. The CDR3: CASSPQGGNGYTF. CDR3 bases: TGTGCCAGCAGTCCGCAGGGGGGTAATGGCTACACCTTC.

This clone was seen only once. V is TRBV19 and J is TRBJ2-1; tentative D call: TRBD1 (6 bases). Trimming took 4 bases from V and 8 from J, leaving 12 bases between them. The CDR3 covers 13 residues. CDR1 and CDR2 from the germline V gene are LNHDA and SQIVND (reference sequence). CDR3 protein: CASSSFGGHEQFF. CDR3 DNA sequence: TGTGCCAGTAGTAGCTTTGGGGGCCATGAGCAGTTCTTC. Based on the CDR3 plus reference TRBV19 and TRBJ2-1, the full variable domain is DGGITQSPKYLFRKEGQNVTLSCEQNLNHDAMYWYRQDPGQGLRLIYYSQIVNDFQKGDIAEGYSVSREKKESFPLTVTSAQKNPTAFYLCASSSFGGHEQFFGPGTRLTVL.

This rearrangement joins TRBV28 to TRBJ2-1, with 12 bases fitting TRBD2. Germline V gene data show CDR1 as MDHEN and CDR2 as SYDVKM. This CDR3 contains 12 residues. V dropped 8 bases and J dropped 9; count of bases not matched to a gene: 2. CDR3 protein: CASRTSGIEQFF. In nucleotides, the CDR3 is TGTGCCAGCCGGACTAGCGGGATTGAGCAGTTCTTC.

J is TRBJ2-3 and V is TRBV18; D perhaps matches TRBD2 (6 bases). V lost 1 base to trimming and J lost 5 bases, with 19 bases between them. CDR3 length: 17 residues. Germline loops: CDR1 KGHSH, CDR2 LQKENI. CDR3 nucleotide sequence: TGTGCCAGCTCACCACGGTCTATGACGGGAGTGGGAGATACGCAGTATTTT. Amino acid sequence: CASSPRSMTGVGDTQYF. The entire variable domain, with the rest obtained from reference TRBV18 and TRBJ2-3, is as follows: NAGVMQNPRHLVRRRGQEARLRCSPMKGHSHVYWYRQLPEEGLKFMVYLQKENIIDESGMPKERFSAEFPKEGPSILRIQQVVRGDSAAYFCASSPRSMTGVGDTQYFGPGTRLTVL.

The rearrangement links TRBV28 to TRBJ2-7; the D is unclear. Germline V gene data show CDR1 as MDHEN and CDR2 as SYDVKM. The CDR3 has 16 residues. Trimming removed 6 bases from V and 0 bases from J, with 18 bases in between. CDR3 coding DNA: TGTGCCAGCAGCTCCACCTCAGCGAGGAGCTCCTACGAGCAGTACTTC. Translated, it gives CASSSTSARSSYEQYF. Filled out from reference TRBV28 and TRBJ2-7, the complete variable domain reads DVKVTQSSRYLVKRTGEKVFLECVQDMDHENMFWYRQDPGLGLRLIYFSYDVKMKEKGDIPEGYSVSREKKERFSLILESASTNQTSMYLCASSSTSARSSYEQYFGPGTRLTVT.

This clone was seen only once. The chain combines TRBV6-6 with TRBJ1-2; the match to TRBD1 covers 7 bases. Losses at the gene ends were 6 bases for V and 0 bases for J; bases not matched to a gene: 4. Germline V gives CDR1 MNHNY, CDR2 SVGAGI (reference sequence). The CDR3 has 14 amino acids. The DNA for the CDR3 is TGTGCCAGCAGAATGGGACAGTCTAACTATGGCTACACCTTC. It translates to CASRMGQSNYGYTF.

This chain joins TRBV11-1 and TRBJ1-2; 10 bases match TRBD1. Germline-derived CDR1 and CDR2 are SGHAT and FQDESV (reference sequence). This CDR3 is built from 12 residues. The V gene end was trimmed by 5 bases and the J gene end by 8 bases; junction bases not matched to a gene: 2. For the CDR3, the DNA is TGTGCCAGCAGCCCGACAGGGGGCGGCTACACCTTC. It specifies CASSPTGGGYTF.

V usage is TRBV7-9 and J usage is TRBJ1-3; tentative D call: TRBD1 (5 bases). V dropped 2 bases and J dropped 0 bases, with 8 bases sitting between them. The CDR3 is 15 residues long. The germline V gene has CDR1 SEHNR and CDR2 FQNEAQ (reference sequence). The CDR3 DNA reads as TGTGCCAGCAGCTTATGGGGCAGCTCTGGAAACACCATATATTTT. Its protein product is CASSLWGSSGNTIYF.